Listed here are 16 T cell receptor beta chains from one sample, sequenced in a study of blood T cell repertoires in COVID-19. The repertoire was sequenced with immunoSEQ multiplex PCR; TCRdb's copy has only in-frame clones and lacks some. The sample records just over 650,000 clones, 70% to 90% being singletons. Sequenced sample: peripheral blood. These receptors originate from a woman aged 18-29 years with acute or convalescent COVID-19.

The chain combines TRBV19 with TRBJ1-5; TRBD1 agrees at 8 bases. The CDR3 has 14 residues. The trim removed 4 bases at V and 6 bases at J, leaving 5 bases unmatched. Germline assignment: CDR1 LNHDA and CDR2 SQIVND (reference sequence). CDR3 DNA: TGTGCCAGTAGTACCCGGGACAGGTTTCAGCCCCAGCATTTT. This encodes CASSTRDRFQPQHF.

The chain combines TRBV5-6 with TRBJ1-1, with TRBD1 matching over 11 bases. Germline lookup yields CDR1 SGHDT and CDR2 YYEEEE. The ends lost 0 bases at V and 4 bases at J; junction bases unmatched: 5. This CDR3 region has 16 residues. The CDR3 reads CASSLGTGTGGTEAFF. CDR3 in DNA: TGTGCCAGCAGCTTGGGCACCGGGACAGGGGGCACTGAAGCTTTCTTT.

In its sample, this clone was seen once. The rearrangement uses TRBV19 and TRBJ2-3; tentative D call: TRBD1 (6 bases). CDR3 length: 15 amino acids. Germline V lookup: CDR1 LNHDA, CDR2 SQIVND (reference sequence). V was pared by 5 bases and J by 2 bases, with 14 bases between. CDR3 region: CASSPQQGSTDTQYF. CDR3 bases: TGTGCCAGTAGTCCTCAACAGGGCTCCACAGATACGCAGTATTTT.

The V call is TRBV5-8, the J call TRBJ2-7; D not resolved. This CDR3 is 14 amino acids long. V was pared by 0 bases and J by 1 base, with 8 bases between. Germline CDR1 SGHTS, CDR2 YDEGEE. The DNA for the CDR3 is TGTGCCAGCAGCTTGGGTTTCTTGTCCTACGAGCAGTACTTC. It specifies CASSLGFLSYEQYF.

This clone was found once. The chain is built from TRBV2 and TRBJ1-2; TRBD1 aligns across 8 bases. Unmatched junction bases numbered 3, after V lost 4 bases and J lost 8 bases. This CDR3 region has 12 residues. Germline V gene sequence: CDR1 SNHLY, CDR2 FYNNEI. The DNA of the CDR3 is TGTGCCAGCAGTGGGACAGGGAGAGGCTACACCTTC. This encodes CASSGTGRGYTF.

This chain joins TRBV2 and TRBJ1-4, with D possibly matching TRBD1 (6 bases). The CDR3 has 14 amino acids. Looked up from germline, CDR1 is SNHLY and CDR2 is FYNNEI. Trimming shortened V by 6 bases and J by 5 bases, and 13 bases separated the two germline ends. The CDR3 is CASRPQGLNEKLFF. The DNA for the CDR3 is TGTGCCAGCAGGCCACAGGGTTTGAATGAAAAACTGTTTTTT.

This CDR3 reads CAWSGDSEQYF. CDR3 DNA sequence: TGTGCCTGGAGTGGAGATTCCGAGCAGTACTTC. V is TRBV30 and J is TRBJ2-7; D is undetermined. Germline assignment: CDR1 GTSNPN and CDR2 SVGIG (reference sequence). V was pared by 1 base and J by 6 bases, with 7 bases between. This CDR3 is 11 amino acids long. The whole variable domain, filled in from reference TRBV30 and TRBJ2-7, reads SQTIHQWPATLVQPVGSPLSLECTVEGTSNPNLYWYRQAAGRGLQLLFYSVGIGQISSEVPQNLSASRPQDRQFILSSKKLLLSDSGFYLCAWSGDSEQYFGPGTRLTVT.

The chain has TRBV9 and TRBJ1-1; 10 bases are shared with TRBD1. The V gene's germline CDR1 is SGDLS and CDR2 YYNGEE. The CDR3 is made up of 17 amino acids. V shed 0 bases and J 6 bases; nucleotides not matched to a gene: 11. The CDR3 loop is CASSVATSGTGAAEAFF. CDR3 nucleotide sequence: TGTGCCAGCAGCGTAGCTACGAGCGGGACAGGGGCGGCTGAAGCTTTCTTT.

The rearrangement links TRBV6-1 to TRBJ2-6; tentatively, D is TRBD1 (6 bases). The CDR3 runs to 15 residues. Germline V CDR1 and CDR2: MNHNS, SASEGT. V lost 2 bases and J lost 4, with 9 bases in between. CDR3 sequence: CASSESGTGANVLTF. The CDR3 coding sequence is TGTGCCAGCAGTGAATCCGGGACAGGGGCCAACGTCCTGACTTTC.

This chain connects TRBV5-1 to TRBJ1-2; no definite D call. The CDR3 consists of 15 residues. Between the trimmed V and J ends, which lost 4 bases and 4 bases, there was a span of 17 bases. CDR1 SGHRS and CDR2 YFSETQ come from the germline V gene. The chain's CDR3 is CASSLELGRVYGYTF. Here the CDR3 DNA reads TGCGCCAGCAGCCTTGAATTAGGTCGGGTCTATGGCTACACCTTC.

The table lists this clone with a few counts. CDR3 in DNA: TGTGCCAGCAGCTTAGGGACAGGACCACCACATCAGCCCCAGCATTTT. Translation: CASSLGTGPPHQPQHF. The J gene is TRBJ1-5, the V gene TRBV7-9; 7 bases agree with TRBD1. Per germline, CDR1 SEHNR and CDR2 FQNEAQ (reference sequence). The CDR3 length is 16 residues. V gave up 1 base and J gave up 5 bases; unmatched junction bases: 8.

The V call is TRBV5-6, the J call TRBJ1-5; D possibly corresponds to TRBD1 (6 bases). The CDR3 runs 15 residues. V was pared by 1 base and J by 6 bases, with 14 bases between. CDR1 is SGHDT, CDR2 YYEEEE, per germline. CDR3 loop: CASSLWSGGRQPQHF. The DNA for the CDR3 is TGTGCCAGCAGCTTGTGGTCGGGGGGCCGTCAGCCCCAGCATTTT.

The CDR3 sequence: CASSLVGQGAAEAFF. The CDR3 region has the DNA TGCGCCAGCAGCTTGGTTGGGCAGGGGGCTGCCGAAGCTTTCTTT. This rearrangement joins TRBV5-1 to TRBJ1-1; 8 bases are a match to TRBD1. The CDR3 runs 15 residues. V lost 0 bases and J lost 8; bases outside the gene matches: 9. Germline CDR1 reads SGHRS; CDR2 reads YFSETQ.

This sequence joins TRBV4-3 and TRBJ2-3; no firm D call. This CDR3 region has 16 residues. Trimming took 0 bases from V and 0 from J, leaving 10 bases between them. Germline V gene sequence: CDR1 LGHNA, CDR2 YSLEER. For the CDR3, the DNA is TGCGCCAGCAGCCAAGATCGGCCGGGTAGCACAGATACGCAGTATTTT. It translates to CASSQDRPGSTDTQYF.

This chain's CDR3 is CASSDPGQGAWNEQFF. CDR3 sequence (DNA): TGCGCCAGCAGCGATCCGGGACAGGGGGCTTGGAATGAGCAGTTCTTC. This chain uses TRBV5-1 with TRBJ2-1; TRBD1 aligns across 12 bases. Trimming cost V 4 bases and J 7 bases; bases outside gene matches: 9. Germline V gene sequence: CDR1 SGHRS, CDR2 YFSETQ. The CDR3 sequence is 16 residues long.

The chain links TRBV30 to TRBJ1-3; 10 nucleotides match TRBD1. Germline assignment: CDR1 GTSNPN and CDR2 SVGIG (reference sequence). V gave up 3 bases and J gave up 6 bases; unmatched junction bases: 5. The CDR3 spans 14 residues. The CDR3 DNA is TGTGCCTGGAGCCTGGGGACAGGGGAAAACACCATATATTTT. Amino acids: CAWSLGTGENTIYF.